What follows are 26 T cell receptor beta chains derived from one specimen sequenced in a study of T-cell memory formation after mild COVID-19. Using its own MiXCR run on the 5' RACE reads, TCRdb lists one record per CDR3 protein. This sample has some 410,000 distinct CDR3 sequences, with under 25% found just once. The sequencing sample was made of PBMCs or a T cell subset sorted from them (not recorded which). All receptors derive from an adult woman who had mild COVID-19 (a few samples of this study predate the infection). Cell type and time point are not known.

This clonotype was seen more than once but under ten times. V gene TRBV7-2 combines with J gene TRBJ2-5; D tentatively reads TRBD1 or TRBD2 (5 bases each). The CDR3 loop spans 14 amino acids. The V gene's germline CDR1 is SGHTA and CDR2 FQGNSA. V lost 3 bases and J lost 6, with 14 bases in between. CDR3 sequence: CASSLGPGEKTQYF. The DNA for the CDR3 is TGTGCCAGCAGCTTGGGACCCGGAGAAAAGACCCAGTACTTC.

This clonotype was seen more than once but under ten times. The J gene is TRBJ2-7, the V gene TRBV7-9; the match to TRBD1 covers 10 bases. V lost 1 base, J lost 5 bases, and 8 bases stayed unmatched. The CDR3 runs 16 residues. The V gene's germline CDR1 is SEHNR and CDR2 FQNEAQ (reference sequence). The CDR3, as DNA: TGTGCCAGCAGCTTAGATCCGGGACAGGGGAAACACGAGCAGTACTTC. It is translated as CASSLDPGQGKHEQYF. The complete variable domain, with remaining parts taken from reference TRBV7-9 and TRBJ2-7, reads DTGVSQNPRHKITKRGQNVTFRCDPISEHNRLYWYRQTLGQGPEFLTYFQNEAQLEKSRLLSDRFSAERPKGSFSTLEIQRTEQGDSAMYLCASSLDPGQGKHEQYFGPGTRLTVT.

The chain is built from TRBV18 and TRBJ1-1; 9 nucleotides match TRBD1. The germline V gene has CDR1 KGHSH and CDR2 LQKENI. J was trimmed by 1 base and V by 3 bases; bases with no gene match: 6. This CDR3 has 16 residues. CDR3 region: CASSPRDRGTNTEAFF. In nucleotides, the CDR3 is TGTGCCAGCTCACCTCGCGACAGGGGGACGAACACTGAAGCTTTCTTT.

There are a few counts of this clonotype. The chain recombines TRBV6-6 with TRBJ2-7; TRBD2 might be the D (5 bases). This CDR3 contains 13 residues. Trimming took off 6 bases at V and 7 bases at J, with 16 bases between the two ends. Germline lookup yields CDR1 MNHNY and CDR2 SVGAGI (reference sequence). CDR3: CASRVSGPEEQYF. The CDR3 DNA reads TGTGCCAGCAGGGTAAGCGGTCCGGAGGAGCAGTACTTC.

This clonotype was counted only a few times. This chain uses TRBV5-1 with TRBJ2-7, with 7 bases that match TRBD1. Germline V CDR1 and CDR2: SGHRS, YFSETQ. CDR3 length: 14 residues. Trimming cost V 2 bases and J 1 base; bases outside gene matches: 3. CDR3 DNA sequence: TGCGCCAGCAGCTTAATGACAGGGTCCTACGAGCAGTACTTC. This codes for CASSLMTGSYEQYF.

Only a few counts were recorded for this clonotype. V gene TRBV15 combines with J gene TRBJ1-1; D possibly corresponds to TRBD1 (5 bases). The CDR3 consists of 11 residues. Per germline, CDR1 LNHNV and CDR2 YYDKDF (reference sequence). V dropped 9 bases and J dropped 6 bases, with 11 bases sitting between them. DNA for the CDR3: TGTGCCACTCGGGGGGTAGCTGAAGCTTTCTTT. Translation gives CATRGVAEAFF.

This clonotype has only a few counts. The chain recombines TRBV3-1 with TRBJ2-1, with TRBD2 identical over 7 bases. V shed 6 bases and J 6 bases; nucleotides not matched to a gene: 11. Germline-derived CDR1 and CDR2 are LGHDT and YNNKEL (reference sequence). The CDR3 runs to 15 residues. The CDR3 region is CASSTTWEGSNEQFF. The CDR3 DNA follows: TGTGCCAGCAGTACAACGTGGGAGGGTAGCAATGAGCAGTTCTTC.

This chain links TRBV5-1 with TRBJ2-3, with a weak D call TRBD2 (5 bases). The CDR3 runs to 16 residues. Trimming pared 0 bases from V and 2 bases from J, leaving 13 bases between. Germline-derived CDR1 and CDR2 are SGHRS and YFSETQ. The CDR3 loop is CASSLDTSYPTDTQYF. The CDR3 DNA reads TGCGCCAGCAGCTTGGACACTAGTTATCCCACAGATACGCAGTATTTT.

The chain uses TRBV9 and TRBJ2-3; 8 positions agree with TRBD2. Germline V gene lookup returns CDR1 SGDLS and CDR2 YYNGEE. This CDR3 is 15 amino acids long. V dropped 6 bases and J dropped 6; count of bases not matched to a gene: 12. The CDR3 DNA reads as TGTGCCAGCATGCCCGGACTAGCAGGGAGGGATACGCAGTATTTT. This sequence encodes CASMPGLAGRDTQYF.

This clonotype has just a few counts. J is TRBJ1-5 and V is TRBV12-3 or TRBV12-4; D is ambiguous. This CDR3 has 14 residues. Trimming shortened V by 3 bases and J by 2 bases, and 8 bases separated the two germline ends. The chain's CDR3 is CASSFLQGNQPQHF. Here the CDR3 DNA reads TGTGCCAGCAGTTTCCTGCAGGGCAATCAGCCCCAGCATTTT.

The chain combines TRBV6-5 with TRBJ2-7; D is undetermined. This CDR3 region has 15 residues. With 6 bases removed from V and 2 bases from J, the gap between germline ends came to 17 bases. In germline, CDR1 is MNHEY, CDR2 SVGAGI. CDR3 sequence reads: CASSPDGLVTYEQYF. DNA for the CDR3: TGTGCCAGCAGCCCGGACGGATTGGTAACCTACGAGCAGTACTTC.

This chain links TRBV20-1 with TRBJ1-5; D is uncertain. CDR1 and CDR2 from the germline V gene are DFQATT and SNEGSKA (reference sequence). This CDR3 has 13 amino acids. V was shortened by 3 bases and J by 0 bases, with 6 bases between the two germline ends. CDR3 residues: CSASVGSNQPQHF. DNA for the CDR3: TGCAGTGCTAGTGTCGGTAGCAATCAGCCCCAGCATTTT.

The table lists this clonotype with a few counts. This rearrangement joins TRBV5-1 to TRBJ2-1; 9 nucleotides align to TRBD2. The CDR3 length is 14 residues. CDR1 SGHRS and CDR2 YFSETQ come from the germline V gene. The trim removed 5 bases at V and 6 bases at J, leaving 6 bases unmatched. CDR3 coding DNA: TGCGCCAGCAGTACTGGAGCGGGGGGCAATGAGCAGTTCTTC. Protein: CASSTGAGGNEQFF.

The CDR3: CASSPGQRADTQYF. CDR3 DNA: TGCGCCAGCAGCCCCGGACAGCGAGCAGATACGCAGTATTTT. This sequence joins TRBV5-1 and TRBJ2-3; tentatively, D is TRBD1 (6 bases). V was cut by 4 bases and J by 4 bases, with 13 bases left in between. CDR3 length equals 14 residues. Germline V lookup: CDR1 SGHRS, CDR2 YFSETQ.

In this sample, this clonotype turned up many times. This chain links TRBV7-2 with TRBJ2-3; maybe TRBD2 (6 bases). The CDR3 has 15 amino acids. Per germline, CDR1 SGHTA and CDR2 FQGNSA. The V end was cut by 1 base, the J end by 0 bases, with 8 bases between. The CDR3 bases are TGTGCCAGCAGCTTAGGCGGGACTAGCACAGATACGCAGTATTTT. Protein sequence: CASSLGGTSTDTQYF.

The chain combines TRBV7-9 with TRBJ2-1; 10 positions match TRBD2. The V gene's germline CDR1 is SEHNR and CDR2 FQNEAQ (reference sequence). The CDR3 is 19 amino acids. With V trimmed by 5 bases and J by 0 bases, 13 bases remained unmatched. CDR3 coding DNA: TGTGCCAGCAGCCCTAGGGTGCTAGCGGGGGCCAGCTCCTACAATGAGCAGTTCTTC. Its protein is CASSPRVLAGASSYNEQFF.

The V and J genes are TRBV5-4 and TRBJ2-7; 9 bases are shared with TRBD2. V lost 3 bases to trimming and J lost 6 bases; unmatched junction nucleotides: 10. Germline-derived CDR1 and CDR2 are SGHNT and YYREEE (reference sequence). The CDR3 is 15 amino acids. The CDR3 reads CASSSPAGGPSEQYF. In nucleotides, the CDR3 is TGTGCCAGCAGCTCCCCTGCGGGGGGGCCAAGCGAGCAGTACTTC.

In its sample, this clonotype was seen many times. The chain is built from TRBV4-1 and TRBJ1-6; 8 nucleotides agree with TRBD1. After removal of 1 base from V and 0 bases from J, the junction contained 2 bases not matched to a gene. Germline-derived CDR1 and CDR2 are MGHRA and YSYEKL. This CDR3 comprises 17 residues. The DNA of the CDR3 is TGCGCCAGCAGCCAAGGACAGGGGATCTCCTATAATTCACCCCTCCACTTT. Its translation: CASSQGQGISYNSPLHF.

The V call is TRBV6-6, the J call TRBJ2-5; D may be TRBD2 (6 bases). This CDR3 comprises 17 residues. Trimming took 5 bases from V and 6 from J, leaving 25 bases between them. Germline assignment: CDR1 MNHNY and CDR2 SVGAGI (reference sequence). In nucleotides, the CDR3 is TGTGCCAGCAGTCGTGACCTCCCGCTCGGGGGTGTGAAGACCCAGTACTTC. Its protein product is CASSRDLPLGGVKTQYF.

CDR3 sequence reads: CASSLSRDKKYF. DNA of the CDR3: TGTGCCAGCAGCCTCTCCCGGGACAAGAAGTACTTC. V is TRBV11-2 and J is TRBJ2-7; D may be TRBD1 (6 bases). V was pared by 5 bases and J by 11 bases, with 16 bases between. CDR1 SGHAT and CDR2 FQNNGV come from the germline V gene. This CDR3 is built from 12 residues.

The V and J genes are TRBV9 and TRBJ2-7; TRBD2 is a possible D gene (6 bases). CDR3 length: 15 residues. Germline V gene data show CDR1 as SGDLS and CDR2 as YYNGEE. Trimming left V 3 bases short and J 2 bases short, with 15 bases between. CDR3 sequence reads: CASSDTGRATYEQYF. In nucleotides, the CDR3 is TGTGCCAGCAGCGACACCGGGAGAGCGACCTACGAGCAGTACTTC.

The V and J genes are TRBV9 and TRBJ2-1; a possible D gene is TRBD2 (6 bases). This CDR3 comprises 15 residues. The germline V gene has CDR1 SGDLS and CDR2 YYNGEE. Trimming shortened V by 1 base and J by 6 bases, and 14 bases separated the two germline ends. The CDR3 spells CASSVWWGGSNEQFF. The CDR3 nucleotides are TGTGCCAGCAGCGTATGGTGGGGAGGTAGCAATGAGCAGTTCTTC.

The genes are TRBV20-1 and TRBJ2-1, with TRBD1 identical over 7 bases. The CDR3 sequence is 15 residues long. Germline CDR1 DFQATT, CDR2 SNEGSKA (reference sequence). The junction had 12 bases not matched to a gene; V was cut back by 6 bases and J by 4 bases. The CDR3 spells CSAPNRGALYNEQFF. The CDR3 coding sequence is TGCAGTGCGCCGAACAGGGGAGCACTTTACAATGAGCAGTTCTTC.

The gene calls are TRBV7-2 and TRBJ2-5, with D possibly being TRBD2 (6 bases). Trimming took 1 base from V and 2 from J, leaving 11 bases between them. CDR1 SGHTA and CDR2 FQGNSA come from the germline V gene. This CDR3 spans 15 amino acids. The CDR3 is CASSLGLVPQETQYF. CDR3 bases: TGTGCCAGCAGCTTAGGACTAGTTCCTCAAGAGACCCAGTACTTC.

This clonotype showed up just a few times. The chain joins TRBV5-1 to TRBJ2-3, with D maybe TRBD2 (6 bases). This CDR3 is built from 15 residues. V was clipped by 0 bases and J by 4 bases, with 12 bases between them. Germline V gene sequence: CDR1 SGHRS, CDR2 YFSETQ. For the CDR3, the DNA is TGCGCCAGCAGCTTGGGGAGGGAGGCGTCAGATACGCAGTATTTT. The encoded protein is CASSLGREASDTQYF. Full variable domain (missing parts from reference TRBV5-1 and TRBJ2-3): KAGVTQTPRYLIKTRGQQVTLSCSPISGHRSVSWYQQTPGQGLQFLFEYFSETQRNKGNFPGRFSGRQFSNSRSEMNVSTLELGDSALYLCASSLGREASDTQYFGPGTRLTVL.

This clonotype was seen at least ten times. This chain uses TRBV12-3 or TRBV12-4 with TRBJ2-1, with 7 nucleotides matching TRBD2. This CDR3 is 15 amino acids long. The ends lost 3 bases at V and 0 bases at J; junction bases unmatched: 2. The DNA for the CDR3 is TGTGCCAGCAGTTTCGGCGGGAGCTCCTACAATGAGCAGTTCTTC. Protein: CASSFGGSSYNEQFF.